Shown below are 8 T cell receptor beta chains from a single sample sequenced in a study of technical replicates of blood from a few donors (dated by TCRdb to the late 2010s). Library construction relied on the immunoSEQ multiplex PCR assay. TCRdb re-hosts the immuneACCESS table, in-frame sequences only. Its copies lack some clones; in the studies checked, an unresolved V gene accounts for under half of them, and the cause for the rest is not known. The sample profile shows some 77,000 clones; roughly nine tenths of them were found once. Under 0.5% of the sample comes from the top ten. The material sequenced was T cells isolated from PBMCs. The receptors come from a human donor in good health.

This chain uses TRBV7-9 with TRBJ1-2; possible D gene TRBD1, 5 bases. Trimming removed 3 bases at V and 4 bases at J, with 15 bases between. Germline CDR1 reads SEHNR; CDR2 reads FQNEAQ (reference sequence). The CDR3 has 15 amino acids. The CDR3 loop reads CASSFGKGATYGYTF. CDR3 nucleotides: TGTGCCAGCAGCTTCGGTAAAGGGGCCACCTATGGCTACACCTTC.

The genes are TRBV5-1 and TRBJ2-3; D is possibly TRBD2 (5 bases). CDR3 length equals 16 residues. Trimming pared 4 bases from V and 0 bases from J, leaving 15 bases between. The germline V gene encodes CDR1 SGHRS and CDR2 YFSETQ. The CDR3 nucleotides read TGCGCCAGCAGCCCCCGAGGGCCTAGTAGCACAGATACGCAGTATTTT. Encoded protein: CASSPRGPSSTDTQYF. The full variable domain, rest sourced from reference TRBV5-1 and TRBJ2-3, is KAGVTQTPRYLIKTRGQQVTLSCSPISGHRSVSWYQQTPGQGLQFLFEYFSETQRNKGNFPGRFSGRQFSNSRSEMNVSTLELGDSALYLCASSPRGPSSTDTQYFGPGTRLTVL.

The genes are TRBV4-1 and TRBJ1-2; D uncertain. Trimming pared 8 bases from V and 4 bases from J, leaving 14 bases between. In germline, CDR1 is MGHRA, CDR2 YSYEKL. This CDR3 contains 13 residues. The CDR3 region has the DNA TGCGCCAGCGGGCCTCAGGTGACCTATGGCTACACCTTC. The encoded protein is CASGPQVTYGYTF.

CDR3 nucleotide sequence: TGTGCCAGCGAGGAGAGCGGGAACACTGAAGCTTTCTTT. Its translation is CASEESGNTEAFF. V usage is TRBV28 and J usage is TRBJ1-1, with D hard to call. Deletions cut 8 bases from V and 1 base from J, with 11 bases between. The CDR3 runs to 13 residues. Germline CDR1 is MDHEN and CDR2 is SYDVKM.

The chain uses TRBV7-9 and TRBJ2-1, with 11 nucleotides matching TRBD2. Germline assignment: CDR1 SEHNR and CDR2 FQNEAQ (reference sequence). The CDR3 is 18 residues long. With 4 bases clipped from V and 0 bases from J, the junction kept 8 bases outside the gene matches. CDR3 protein: CASSYPGLAVSSYNEQFF. CDR3 sequence (DNA): TGTGCCAGCAGCTACCCGGGACTAGCGGTAAGCTCCTACAATGAGCAGTTCTTC.

The V gene is TRBV5-4, the J gene TRBJ1-3, with D perhaps matching TRBD1 (6 bases). Germline CDR1 SGHNT, CDR2 YYREEE (reference sequence). V shed 4 bases and J shed 3 bases, with 17 bases lying between them. The CDR3 is 16 residues long. This CDR3 reads CASSVDSIALGNTIYF. The DNA of the CDR3 is TGTGCCAGCAGCGTGGACAGTATCGCTCTTGGAAACACCATATATTTT.

The chain combines TRBV5-4 with TRBJ2-7, with D perhaps matching TRBD2 (5 bases). CDR1 is SGHNT and CDR2 is YYREEE in the germline V gene (reference sequence). V was trimmed by 0 bases and J by 5 bases, leaving 9 bases between them. CDR3 length: 13 amino acids. The CDR3 DNA reads as TGTGCCAGCAGCTTGGGGCTAGCCAACGAGCAGTACTTC. Its translation is CASSLGLANEQYF.

This chain uses TRBV2 with TRBJ1-2; D not resolved. The CDR3 extends over 13 amino acids. Trimming stripped 4 bases from V and 4 bases from J, with 10 bases between. Germline values: CDR1 SNHLY, CDR2 FYNNEI. The CDR3 DNA is TGTGCCAGCAGTGTTACACAGCTCTATGGCTACACCTTC. Encoded protein: CASSVTQLYGYTF. The full variable domain, with the rest looked up from reference TRBV2 and TRBJ1-2, is EPEVTQTPSHQVTQMGQEVILRCVPISNHLYFYWYRQILGQKVEFLVSFYNNEISEKSEIFDDQFSVERPDGSNFTLKIRSTKLEDSAMYFCASSVTQLYGYTFGSGTRLTVV.